These 3 T cell receptor beta chains originate from one sample sequenced in a study of cytomegalovirus exposure and HLA in healthy donors. Researchers ran the PCR with 60 Vbeta and 13 Jbeta primers. Profiled with immunoSEQ multiplex PCR; TCRdb holds only in-frame clones, not every one. The table shows roughly 150,000 clones, with around 72% occurring only once. The sample comprised PBMCs. These receptors were taken from a woman in her 40s in good health and CMV-seropositive.

This clone was detected once. The chain couples TRBV2 to TRBJ1-4, with no clear D. The CDR3 covers 15 residues. Trimming shortened V by 6 bases and J by 1 base, and 12 bases separated the two germline ends. In germline, CDR1 is SNHLY, CDR2 FYNNEI. The CDR3, as DNA: TGTGCCAGCAGCCTAAACTTCCAAACTAATGAAAAACTGTTTTTT. This codes for CASSLNFQTNEKLFF.

The chain recombines TRBV7-2 with TRBJ2-7; D is unresolved. The V end lost 0 bases, the J end lost 2 bases, and 2 bases lay between the germline ends. Germline loops: CDR1 SGHTA, CDR2 FQGNSA. This CDR3 region has 12 residues. DNA of the CDR3: TGTGCCAGCAGCTTAGCCGCCTACGAGCAGTACTTC. Residues: CASSLAAYEQYF.

The chain recombines TRBV2 with TRBJ2-5, with TRBD2 matching 7 bases. The germline gives CDR1 SNHLY, CDR2 FYNNEI. V shed 10 bases and J 5 bases; nucleotides not matched to a gene: 16. CDR3 length equals 15 residues. CDR3 nucleotide sequence: TGTGCCATCCAAGGAGGACTAGAGGTGGCGGAGACCCAGTACTTC. Protein product: CAIQGGLEVAETQYF.